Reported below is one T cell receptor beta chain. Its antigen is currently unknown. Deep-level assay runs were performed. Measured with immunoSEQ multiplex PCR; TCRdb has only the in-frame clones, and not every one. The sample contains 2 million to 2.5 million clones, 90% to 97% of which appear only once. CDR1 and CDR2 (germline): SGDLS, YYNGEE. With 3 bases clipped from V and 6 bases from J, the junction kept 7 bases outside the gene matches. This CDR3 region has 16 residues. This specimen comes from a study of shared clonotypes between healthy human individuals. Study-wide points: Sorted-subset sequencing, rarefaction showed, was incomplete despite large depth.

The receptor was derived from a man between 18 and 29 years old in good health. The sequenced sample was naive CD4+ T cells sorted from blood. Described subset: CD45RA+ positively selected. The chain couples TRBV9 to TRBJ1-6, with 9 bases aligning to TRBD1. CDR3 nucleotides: TGTGCCAGCAGCGACCTACGACAGGGGGGTAATTCACCCCTCCACTTT. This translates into CASSDLRQGGNSPLHF.